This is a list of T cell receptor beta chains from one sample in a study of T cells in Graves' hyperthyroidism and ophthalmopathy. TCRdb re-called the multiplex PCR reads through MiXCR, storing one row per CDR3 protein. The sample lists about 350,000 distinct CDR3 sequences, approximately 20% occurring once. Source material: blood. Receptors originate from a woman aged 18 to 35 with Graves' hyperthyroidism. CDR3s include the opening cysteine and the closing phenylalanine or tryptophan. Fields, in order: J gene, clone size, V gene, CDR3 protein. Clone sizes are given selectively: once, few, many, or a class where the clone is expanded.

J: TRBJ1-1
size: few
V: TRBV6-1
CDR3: CASSEGGWRGLETEAFF

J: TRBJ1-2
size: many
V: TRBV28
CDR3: CASSLQSYGYTF

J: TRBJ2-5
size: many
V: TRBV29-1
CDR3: CSVEPPEPQYF

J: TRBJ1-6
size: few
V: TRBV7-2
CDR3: CASSRDQGNSPLHF

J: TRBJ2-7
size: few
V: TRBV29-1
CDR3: CSVEALAGAYEQYF

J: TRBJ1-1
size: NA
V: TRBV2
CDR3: CASSEGPGNTEAFF

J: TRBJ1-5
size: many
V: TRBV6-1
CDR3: CASNRFFSNQPQHF

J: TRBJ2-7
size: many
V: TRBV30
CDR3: CAWSVLQSYEQYF

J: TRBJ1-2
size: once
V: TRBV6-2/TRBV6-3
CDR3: CASTDSHGYTF

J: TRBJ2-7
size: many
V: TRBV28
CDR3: CASTSEGQGAYEQYF